This T cell receptor delta chain came from a study of gamma-delta T cells after stem cell transplantation. The germline CDR1 and CDR2 sequences are TVYSNPD and GDNSRS (reference sequence). V gave up 3 bases and J gave up 10 bases, with 27 bases separating them. The CDR3 is made up of 15 amino acids. TCRdb re-called clones from the RT-PCR reads via CATT. The sample shows around 16,000 delta-chain clones, approximately 8.8% of them seen only once. The clonotype comes from a human donor. It is not recorded whose cells these are; they may come from a transplant donor. The source material was gamma-delta T cells. The genes are TRDV3 and TRDJ1, with D possibly being TRDD3 (6 bases). The CDR3 DNA is TGTGCCTTGGGATCTGGTGCTGATACGGTCTATACACTCATCTTT. It translates to CALGSGADTVYTLIF.